This T cell receptor (beta chain) originates from a study of metastatic and nonmetastatic thyroid tumors. Turning to the study itself: Comparative analysis of repertoires was undertaken across blood and tumor or nodule tissue obtained from malignant and benign thyroid patients.

None of the patients had undergone any treatment ahead of thyroid surgery. TCRdb re-called the PCR reads through MiXCR. The table lists about 15,000 clones, about 28% of them singletons. The CDR3 is made up of 17 amino acids. CDR1 is DFQATT and CDR2 is SNEGSKA in the germline V gene (reference sequence). After removal of 6 bases from V and 2 bases from J, the junction contained 14 bases not matched to a gene. The V and J genes are TRBV20-1 and TRBJ2-5, with 11 nucleotides matching TRBD2. Sequencing input: tumor tissue. The receptor was isolated from a female donor with papillary thyroid cancer or a benign thyroid nodule (not recorded which). Some clones in this sample may be carry-over from other donors' samples. This chain's CDR3 is CSADTITSGGDQETQYF. DNA for the CDR3: TGCAGTGCCGACACCATTACTAGCGGGGGCGATCAAGAGACCCAGTACTTC.